These 6 T cell receptor beta chains came from one sample sequenced in a study of shared clonotypes between healthy human individuals. Clones were sequenced by immunoSEQ multiplex PCR, and TCRdb holds only the in-frame ones, with some missing. The data show hundreds of thousands of clones, roughly 95% seen once. The naive CD8 fraction comprised CD45RO-negative cells positively selected for CCR7 and excluded terminally differentiated effector memory CD45RA+ cells. The sequencing input was naive CD8+ T cells sorted from blood. The receptors originated from a woman aged 30 to 39 in good health.

The chain couples TRBV30 to TRBJ2-1; 9 bases align to TRBD2. Germline V gene sequence: CDR1 GTSNPN, CDR2 SVGIG (reference sequence). This CDR3 has 15 residues. V shed 5 bases, J shed 0 bases, and the junction held 5 bases outside the gene matches. This CDR3 reads CAWDWTSDSYNEQFF. The CDR3, as DNA: TGTGCCTGGGACTGGACTAGCGACTCCTACAATGAGCAGTTCTTC.

This clone was picked up one time. V is TRBV7-8 and J is TRBJ2-2; D may match TRBD1 or TRBD2 (6 bases each). This CDR3 has 15 residues. Germline CDR1 SGHVS, CDR2 FQNEAQ. Deletions cut 3 bases from V and 3 bases from J, with 11 bases between. The chain's CDR3 is CASSFQGRYTGELFF. Written as DNA, the CDR3 is TGTGCCAGCAGCTTCCAGGGGAGGTACACCGGGGAGCTGTTTTTT.

This clone was seen more than once but under ten times. The rearrangement links TRBV27 to TRBJ2-1, with 7 bases matching TRBD1. Trimming at V came to 7 bases and at J to 8 bases, leaving 8 bases not matched to a gene. Germline V gene sequence: CDR1 MNHEY, CDR2 SMNVEV (reference sequence). CDR3 length equals 13 residues. The CDR3 is CASTRATGDEQFF. DNA for the CDR3: TGTGCCAGCACAAGGGCCACAGGGGATGAGCAGTTCTTC.

The J gene is TRBJ2-7, the V gene TRBV6-1; possible D gene TRBD1, 5 bases. V was pared by 0 bases and J by 0 bases, with 6 bases between. The CDR3 contains 14 residues. Germline V lookup: CDR1 MNHNS, CDR2 SASEGT. The CDR3 reads CASSEATGSYEQYF. In DNA form, the CDR3 reads TGTGCCAGCAGTGAAGCTACAGGCTCCTACGAGCAGTACTTC.

The chain combines TRBV30 with TRBJ2-1, with 15 bases aligning to TRBD2. CDR1 and CDR2 (germline): GTSNPN, SVGIG (reference sequence). CDR3 length: 17 residues. The V segment lost 2 bases and the J segment 7 bases; nucleotides outside the gene matches: 9. The CDR3 loop reads CAWSPGLAGGPGNEQFF. DNA for the CDR3: TGTGCCTGGAGTCCCGGACTAGCGGGAGGGCCGGGGAATGAGCAGTTCTTC.

The genes are TRBV12-1 and TRBJ2-7; the D call TRBD1 from the table was never checked on the DNA. TRBV12-1 is shown as a pseudogene. The CDR3 is 15 residues long. In nucleotides, the CDR3 is TGTGCCAGCAGCCTAGGACAGGGGATCGATTACGAGCAGTACTTC. Protein product: CASSLGQGIDYEQYF.